This TCR beta chain stems from a study of blood T cell repertoires in COVID-19 (dated by TCRdb to between 2020 and 2021). Study-wide context: Collaborator samples came from the United States, Italy and Spain and covered acute and convalescent phases of COVID-19. The material from the prospective study consisted of cDNA or gDNA derived from T cells, B-cell-depleted T cells, or PBMCs. The sample metadata nearly always contained a de-identified subject ID, COVID-19 status, age in years and sex. The samples were drawn from the first 160 participants of the ongoing ImmuneRACE study and from some 1,300 subjects provided by 6 global collaborators. Where HLA class I and class II types were available, the types were taken from metadata supplied by the sample provider, not from assay-based typing. Deeply sampled blood TCRbeta repertoires from subjects exposed to, actively infected with, or recovered from COVID-19 were included in the dataset. The repertoires were made available in a free public database intended to serve as a resource for research on the immune response to SARS-CoV-2.

TCRbeta CDR3 regions were amplified from genomic DNA using the immunoSEQ Assay, a bias-controlled multiplex PCR. Under the source paper's analysis protocol: The number of nucleated cells in each sample was estimated by amplification of reference gene primers within the assay. Sequence reads were collapsed and filtered to measure the absolute abundance of every unique TCRbeta CDR3 rearrangement. For each sample, productive Simpson clonality was calculated by taking the square root of Simpson's diversity index across productive rearrangements. The immuneACCESS repertoire file appears here via TCRdb, limited to in-frame rearrangements. These files lack a portion of the clones; in checked studies, under half of the deficit traces to unresolved V genes, and the cause of the others is not known. V and J calls plus clone size are reproduced from that table; the DNA served to infer D and trimming. Present in this sample are about 230,000 clones, about 83% of which were seen just once. Together, the top ten hold 4.5% to 7% of the sample.

Concerning this clone: The specificity of this receptor is unknown. No much larger clone exists at a distance of one base, and base qualities are not known.

Collaborating institutions collected whole blood in K2EDTA tubes following their own protocols. For TCRbeta analysis, collaborators shipped samples in one of three forms: frozen whole blood, isolated PBMCs, or DNA extracted from either of those sample types. Taken from the germline V gene, the CDR1 and CDR2 loops are SQVTM and ANQGSEA. From cysteine to phenylalanine, the CDR3 is 15 amino acids long. Only CDR3 DNA remains: 45 bases, in frame from the first base. V gives up 4 bases and J gives up 5 bases, and the segment between their germline ends measures 18 bases. Beyond this particular receptor, the publication reports: The quantity of clinical and demographic metadata differed by source and by participant and was supplied without curation.

Sequenced: peripheral blood. The TCR was taken from a man older than 75 with acute or convalescent COVID-19. The receptor chain draws on TRBV29-1 and TRBJ2-1, with a weak D call of TRBD1 (6 bases match). The nucleotide sequence is TGCAGCGTTGCCTCTACAGGGTTATCCAACAATGAGCAGTTCTTC. Its protein product is CSVASTGLSNNEQFF.